The source of this TCR beta chain is a study of shared clonotypes between healthy human individuals. Division of CD4+ cells produced a CD45RA+ naive subset and a CD45RA-negative memory subset. The table lists this clone with a count of one. Its cognate antigen is unknown. An assay was performed, and its level was deep. Using immunoSEQ multiplex PCR, the repertoire was profiled, and TCRdb retains in-frame clones only, with some absent. The sample holds about 2 million clones, roughly 94% seen once. Study-wide findings and caveats: Incompleteness in sorted-subset sequencing, despite large depth, was shown by rarefaction.

Sequences were obtained from naive CD4+ T cells sorted from blood. Subset reported: CD45RA+ positively selected. This clonotype was obtained from a man aged 18 to 35 in good health.

Here the CDR3 reads CASSSAEGAYNEQFF. The CDR3 DNA is TGTGCCAGCAGCTCCGCGGAAGGAGCCTACAATGAGCAGTTCTTC. J is TRBJ2-1 and V is TRBV5-4; unclear D gene. Germline lookup yields CDR1 SGHNT and CDR2 YYREEE (reference sequence). CDR3 length equals 15 residues. Trimming shortened V by 3 bases and J by 2 bases, and 12 bases separated the two germline ends.